A single sample gave rise to the 32 T cell receptor beta chains below, sequenced in a study of beta chain features in type 1 diabetes. Overall study results and limits: When Type 1 diabetes patients were examined, their TCRB CDR3s proved moderately but significantly shorter in all four CD4+ subsets.

Since all of the isolated RNA was reverse transcribed, expressed TCRB transcripts were what got sequenced. The assay was immunoSEQ multiplex PCR, and TCRdb's table has in-frame clones only and misses some. The sample includes roughly 700,000 clones, around 15% seen only once; the top ten take about 0.02%. The antigens of these receptors remain unknown. Sample: naive CD4+ T cells from blood. The receptors were sampled from a man between 18 and 29 years old with type 1 diabetes.

There are a few counts of this clone. The rearrangement links TRBV10-3 to TRBJ1-1; D gene ambiguous. The CDR3 length is 14 residues. The germline V gene encodes CDR1 ENHRY and CDR2 SYGVKD. Between the trimmed V and J ends, which lost 3 bases and 6 bases, there was a span of 14 bases. The CDR3 region is CAISEGPVRSEAFF. The CDR3 bases are TGTGCCATCAGTGAAGGCCCGGTTCGTTCTGAAGCTTTCTTT.

This clone came up a few times. The rearrangement links TRBV6-5 to TRBJ2-3; D may correspond to TRBD1 or TRBD2 (5 bases each). V lost 8 bases, J lost 5 bases, and 20 bases lay in between. The germline CDR1 and CDR2 sequences are MNHEY and SVGAGI. The CDR3 is 15 residues long. CDR3 protein: CASSTGRALGDTQYF. The CDR3 DNA reads as TGTGCCAGCTCGACGGGGCGCGCATTGGGAGATACGCAGTATTTT.

This clone was counted only a few times. The chain employs TRBV30 and TRBJ1-5; D gene ambiguous. Per the germline V gene, CDR1 is GTSNPN and CDR2 is SVGIG (reference sequence). The CDR3 extends over 16 amino acids. The V end lost 0 bases, the J end lost 0 bases, and 12 bases lay between the germline ends. This chain's CDR3 is CAWSVAPTHSNQPQHF. In nucleotides, the CDR3 is TGTGCCTGGAGTGTAGCTCCTACCCATAGCAATCAGCCCCAGCATTTT.

This clone appeared a few times. An end of the junction does not agree with germline; a read error may underlie this. This rearrangement joins TRBV6-5 to TRBJ1-2; the match to TRBD1 covers 8 bases. The CDR3 has 13 residues. Germline assignment: CDR1 MNHEY and CDR2 SVGAGI. The CDR3 loop reads CASSSPTGGRPHF. The CDR3 nucleotides read TGTGCCAGCAGTTCCCCCACAGGGGGAAGGCCCCACTTC.

This clone was seen a single time. The CDR3 spells CASSVAGTVSYNEQFF. As DNA, the CDR3 is TGCGCCAGCAGCGTGGCCGGGACCGTTTCCTACAATGAGCAGTTCTTC. V is TRBV5-1 and J is TRBJ2-1; D may correspond to TRBD1 or TRBD2 (5 bases each). The germline V gene encodes CDR1 SGHRS and CDR2 YFSETQ. This CDR3 spans 16 amino acids. Trimming shortened V by 4 bases and J by 1 base, and 15 bases separated the two germline ends.

This clone was picked up a small number of times. The chain combines TRBV5-1 with TRBJ1-2, with D unresolved. This CDR3 spans 14 amino acids. Germline V gene sequence: CDR1 SGHRS, CDR2 YFSETQ. V was cut by 4 bases and J by 2 bases, with 12 bases left in between. CDR3 sequence: CASSAGGPNYGYTF. DNA of the CDR3: TGCGCCAGCAGCGCCGGAGGGCCCAACTATGGCTACACCTTC.

Remarks on this clone: One junction end does not reproduce the germline sequence, and a read error may be involved. The CDR3 bases are TGTGCCAGCAGCGTAGACAGGGACACTGAAGCTTTCTTT. This gives the protein CASSVDRDTEAFF. The chain links TRBV11-2 to TRBJ1-1; TRBD1 matches at 7 bases. The CDR3 consists of 13 residues. Germline CDR1 SGHAT, CDR2 FQNNGV.

This clone showed up just a few times. This chain uses TRBV28 with TRBJ2-1; 9 bases line up with TRBD1. The CDR3 contains 15 residues. V lost 6 bases, J lost 7 bases, and 10 bases stayed unmatched. Germline CDR1 MDHEN, CDR2 SYDVKM. The CDR3 protein is CASSPYGTGTNEQFF. The CDR3 DNA is TGTGCCAGCAGCCCTTATGGGACAGGGACGAATGAGCAGTTCTTC.

V is TRBV25-1 and J is TRBJ2-1; D perhaps matches TRBD1 (6 bases). The germline V gene has CDR1 MGHDK and CDR2 SYGVNS. Between the trimmed V and J ends, which lost 6 bases and 3 bases, there was a span of 12 bases. There are 14 residues in the CDR3. The CDR3 sequence is CASRGTTHYNEQFF. The DNA of the CDR3 is TGTGCCAGCAGAGGGACAACTCACTACAATGAGCAGTTCTTC. Full variable domain (outside the CDR3, taken from reference TRBV25-1 and TRBJ2-1): EADIYQTPRYLVIGTGKKITLECSQTMGHDKMYWYQQDPGMELHLIHYSYGVNSTEKGDLSSESTVSRIRTEHFPLTLESARPSHTSQYLCASRGTTHYNEQFFGPGTRLTVL.

This clone was observed a few times. Other DNA sequences in the same sample also yield this CDR3. V is TRBV7-8 and J is TRBJ2-7; no definite D call. The CDR3 loop spans 12 amino acids. Germline CDR1 SGHVS, CDR2 FQNEAQ. The V end was cut by 5 bases, the J end by 3 bases, with 8 bases between. DNA of the CDR3: TGTGCCAGCAGCCCCCTAGGCTACGAGCAGTACTTC. This codes for CASSPLGYEQYF.

The genes are TRBV29-1 and TRBJ1-2; TRBD1 might be the D (6 bases). The CDR3 sequence is 13 residues long. V lost 7 bases, J lost 2 bases, and 14 bases lay in between. CDR1 is SQVTM, CDR2 ANQGSEA, per germline. In nucleotides, the CDR3 is TGCAGCGCCAAACAGGGCTCCAACTATGGCTACACCTTC. Its protein is CSAKQGSNYGYTF.

This clone has more than one count but fewer than ten. The rearrangement links TRBV6-6 to TRBJ1-1; a weak D match, TRBD1 (6 bases). The V gene's germline CDR1 is MNHNY and CDR2 SVGAGI (reference sequence). V lost 6 bases to trimming and J lost 10 bases, with 15 bases between them. CDR3 length: 12 amino acids. CDR3 coding DNA: TGTGCCAGCAGGTTGTCAGGGGTGGTAGCTTTCTTT. Its translation is CASRLSGVVAFF.

This clone was observed a few times. The chain uses TRBV13 and TRBJ2-6; no reliable D call. The CDR3 is 14 residues long. The V gene lost 1 base and the J gene lost 2 bases, with 3 bases spanning the gap. Germline CDR1 PRHDT, CDR2 FYEKMQ (reference sequence). Written as DNA, the CDR3 is TGTGCCAGCAGCTTAGAACCTGGGGCCAACGTCCTGACTTTC. Amino acid sequence: CASSLEPGANVLTF. The complete variable domain, with remaining parts taken from reference TRBV13 and TRBJ2-6, reads AAGVIQSPRHLIKEKRETATLKCYPIPRHDTVYWYQQGPGQDPQFLISFYEKMQSDKGSIPDRFSAQQFSDYHSELNMSSLELGDSALYFCASSLEPGANVLTFGAGSRLTVL.

V and J are TRBV7-3 and TRBJ2-3; TRBD2 aligns across 7 bases. Per the germline V gene, CDR1 is SGHTA and CDR2 is FQGTGA. With 5 bases clipped from V and 6 bases from J, the junction kept 2 bases outside the gene matches. This CDR3 is 12 amino acids long. The DNA of the CDR3 is TGTGCCAGCAGCGCGGGGGTGGATACGCAGTATTTT. It codes for CASSAGVDTQYF. The whole variable domain, filled in from reference TRBV7-3 and TRBJ2-3, reads GAGVSQTPSNKVTEKGKYVELRCDPISGHTALYWYRQSLGQGPEFLIYFQGTGAADDSGLPNDRFFAVRPEGSVSTLKIQRTERGDSAVYLCASSAGVDTQYFGPGTRLTVL.

CDR3 region: CASSFLDRGYEQYF. CDR3 in DNA: TGTGCCAGCAGCTTTCTGGACAGGGGCTACGAGCAGTACTTC. This rearrangement joins TRBV7-2 to TRBJ2-7, with 9 bases lining up with TRBD1. Germline CDR1 SGHTA, CDR2 FQGNSA. V lost 3 bases, J lost 3 bases, and 3 bases stayed unmatched. This CDR3 spans 14 amino acids. Full variable domain (missing parts from reference TRBV7-2 and TRBJ2-7): GAGVSQSPSNKVTEKGKDVELRCDPISGHTALYWYRQSLGQGLEFLIYFQGNSAPDKSGLPSDRFSAERTGGSVSTLTIQRTQQEDSAVYLCASSFLDRGYEQYFGPGTRLTVT.

This clone was seen only once. The CDR3 reads CASTPGTAYGYTF. The CDR3 DNA reads TGTGCCAGCACCCCGGGGACAGCCTATGGCTACACCTTC. This sequence joins TRBV6-5 and TRBJ1-2; TRBD1 matches 7 bases. Trimming cost V 7 bases and J 4 bases; bases outside gene matches: 6. CDR3 size: 13 residues. Germline V gives CDR1 MNHEY, CDR2 SVGAGI.

This chain joins TRBV7-9 and TRBJ1-2; TRBD1 agrees at 11 bases. Germline V CDR1 and CDR2: SEHNR, FQNEAQ (reference sequence). This CDR3 has 15 residues. Germline trimming cut 5 bases from V and 8 bases from J; bases unmatched to any gene: 10. The CDR3 here is CASSPWTGGGEGYTF. The CDR3 DNA follows: TGTGCCAGCAGCCCATGGACAGGGGGCGGCGAAGGCTACACCTTC.

The chain combines TRBV30 with TRBJ1-5; D unclear. This CDR3 region has 13 residues. Trimming shortened V by 3 bases and J by 0 bases, and 6 bases separated the two germline ends. Germline values: CDR1 GTSNPN, CDR2 SVGIG (reference sequence). The CDR3 DNA follows: TGTGCCTGGAGAATTGATAGCAATCAGCCCCAGCATTTT. Its translation is CAWRIDSNQPQHF.

This chain joins TRBV14 and TRBJ1-1; D gene uncertain. V was cut by 4 bases and J by 2 bases, with 14 bases left in between. Germline loops: CDR1 SGHDN, CDR2 FVKESK. The CDR3 runs to 15 residues. The chain's CDR3 is CASSPRFLGNTEAFF. DNA for the CDR3: TGTGCCAGCAGCCCCCGTTTTCTCGGAAACACTGAAGCTTTCTTT.

This clone was seen more than once but under ten times. V and J are TRBV9 and TRBJ2-3, with D perhaps matching TRBD2 (5 bases). Trimming stripped 0 bases from V and 1 base from J, with 12 bases between. The length of the CDR3 is 16 residues. The germline CDR1 and CDR2 sequences are SGDLS and YYNGEE. The CDR3, as DNA: TGTGCCAGCAGCGTAGGAGGGAATGTCGGCACAGATACGCAGTATTTT. Residues: CASSVGGNVGTDTQYF.

About this clone itself: Distinct nucleotide sequences in the sample also encode this CDR3. V gene TRBV6-1 combines with J gene TRBJ2-5; 8 positions match TRBD1. V lost 3 bases, J lost 1 base, and 1 base stayed unmatched. Germline CDR1 reads MNHNS; CDR2 reads SASEGT. This CDR3 comprises 14 residues. CDR3 DNA sequence: TGTGCCAGCAGTGACGGACAGGGCCAAGAGACCCAGTACTTC. Amino acids: CASSDGQGQETQYF.

The CDR3 loop is CASSFGPGQNTEAFF. The CDR3 DNA follows: TGTGCCAGCAGCTTTGGCCCGGGGCAGAACACTGAAGCTTTCTTT. The chain links TRBV7-9 to TRBJ1-1; D might be TRBD1 (5 bases). The CDR3 loop spans 15 amino acids. Germline CDR1 reads SEHNR; CDR2 reads FQNEAQ (reference sequence). V dropped 3 bases and J dropped 1 base, with 12 bases sitting between them.

This clone was seen a few times. This rearrangement joins TRBV2 to TRBJ1-4; D gene ambiguous. The V end was cut by 5 bases, the J end by 8 bases, with 9 bases between. This CDR3 has 12 amino acids. Germline CDR1 SNHLY, CDR2 FYNNEI. In nucleotides, the CDR3 is TGTGCCAGCAGTCCTACGGAGGAAAAACTGTTTTTT. Translation gives CASSPTEEKLFF.

The chain employs TRBV6-5 and TRBJ2-7; 8 positions match TRBD1. The CDR3 runs to 14 residues. Germline V lookup: CDR1 MNHEY, CDR2 SVGAGI. Trimming removed 4 bases from V and 2 bases from J; junction bases left unmatched: 4. CDR3 DNA sequence: TGTGCCAGCAGTTGGCAGACAGGGGCCTACGAGCAGTACTTC. Protein sequence: CASSWQTGAYEQYF.

The chain joins TRBV6-5 to TRBJ2-7, with D possibly TRBD1 on 6 matching bases. This CDR3 has 15 amino acids. Looked up from germline, CDR1 is MNHEY and CDR2 is SVGAGI. Trimming removed 6 bases at V and 0 bases at J, with 15 bases between. This CDR3 is CASRRVTGSSYEQYF. CDR3 in DNA: TGTGCCAGCAGACGTGTTACAGGGAGCTCCTACGAGCAGTACTTC.

This sequence joins TRBV2 and TRBJ1-2; 7 bases are shared with TRBD1. The germline V gene has CDR1 SNHLY and CDR2 FYNNEI. The CDR3 has 14 residues. Trimming cost V 3 bases and J 3 bases; bases outside gene matches: 4. DNA of the CDR3: TGTGCCAGCAGTGACGGTCAGGGGGACTATGGCTACACCTTC. Its protein product is CASSDGQGDYGYTF. Full variable domain (remainder filled in from reference TRBV2 and TRBJ1-2): EPEVTQTPSHQVTQMGQEVILRCVPISNHLYFYWYRQILGQKVEFLVSFYNNEISEKSEIFDDQFSVERPDGSNFTLKIRSTKLEDSAMYFCASSDGQGDYGYTFGSGTRLTVV.

To note about this clone: The identical CDR3 is also encoded by other nucleotide sequences in the sample. The V call is TRBV5-6, the J call TRBJ2-1; D remains unclear. CDR1 is SGHDT and CDR2 is YYEEEE in the germline V gene. This CDR3 comprises 12 residues. Trimming cost V 0 bases and J 9 bases, with 7 bases left between them. The CDR3: CASSLVDGEQFF. DNA of the CDR3: TGTGCCAGCAGCTTGGTGGATGGTGAGCAGTTCTTC.

The V call is TRBV2, the J call TRBJ1-2; D gene uncertain. Germline CDR1 reads SNHLY; CDR2 reads FYNNEI. The CDR3 has 13 residues. V lost 8 bases, J lost 4 bases, and 14 bases lay in between. The CDR3 DNA reads as TGTGCCAGCGAAACTAAGAACAGCTATGGCTACACCTTC. Encoded protein: CASETKNSYGYTF.

The chain uses TRBV28 and TRBJ1-5; tentative D call: TRBD1 (6 bases). The CDR3 extends over 14 amino acids. Germline V gene sequence: CDR1 MDHEN, CDR2 SYDVKM. V lost 6 bases and J lost 11, with 20 bases in between. The CDR3 protein is CASRPQGTSNTQHF. The CDR3 DNA follows: TGTGCCAGCAGACCTCAAGGGACATCAAACACCCAGCATTTT. The variable domain in full, completed from reference TRBV28 and TRBJ1-5, reads DVKVTQSSRYLVKRTGEKVFLECVQDMDHENMFWYRQDPGLGLRLIYFSYDVKMKEKGDIPEGYSVSREKKERFSLILESASTNQTSMYLCASRPQGTSNTQHFGDGTRLSIL.

This clone was seen a handful of times. Here the CDR3 reads CASSQNDGVNTEAFF. CDR3 coding DNA: TGTGCCAGCTCACAGAACGATGGAGTGAACACTGAAGCTTTCTTT. The V gene is TRBV18, the J gene TRBJ1-1; D gene unclear. V was cut by 4 bases and J by 0 bases, with 12 bases left in between. The CDR3 contains 15 residues. Germline V gene lookup returns CDR1 KGHSH and CDR2 LQKENI.

This clone has just a few counts. The gene calls are TRBV29-1 and TRBJ2-1; TRBD1 matches at 12 bases. CDR3 length: 14 residues. Germline V gene sequence: CDR1 SQVTM, CDR2 ANQGSEA. The J segment lost 8 bases and the V segment lost 7 bases, leaving 9 bases of the junction unmatched. DNA of the CDR3: TGCAGCGCTACGGGACAGGGGGCGCGGGATGAGCAGTTCTTC. This encodes CSATGQGARDEQFF.

Notes on this clone: Different DNA sequences within this sample yield the same CDR3. The V gene is TRBV6-5, the J gene TRBJ2-3, with D unresolved. V was shortened by 0 bases and J by 6 bases, with 4 bases between the two germline ends. CDR1 is MNHEY and CDR2 is SVGAGI in the germline V gene. This CDR3 contains 12 residues. CDR3 in amino acids: CASSYSRDTQYF. The CDR3 DNA reads as TGTGCCAGCAGTTACTCGAGGGATACGCAGTATTTT.